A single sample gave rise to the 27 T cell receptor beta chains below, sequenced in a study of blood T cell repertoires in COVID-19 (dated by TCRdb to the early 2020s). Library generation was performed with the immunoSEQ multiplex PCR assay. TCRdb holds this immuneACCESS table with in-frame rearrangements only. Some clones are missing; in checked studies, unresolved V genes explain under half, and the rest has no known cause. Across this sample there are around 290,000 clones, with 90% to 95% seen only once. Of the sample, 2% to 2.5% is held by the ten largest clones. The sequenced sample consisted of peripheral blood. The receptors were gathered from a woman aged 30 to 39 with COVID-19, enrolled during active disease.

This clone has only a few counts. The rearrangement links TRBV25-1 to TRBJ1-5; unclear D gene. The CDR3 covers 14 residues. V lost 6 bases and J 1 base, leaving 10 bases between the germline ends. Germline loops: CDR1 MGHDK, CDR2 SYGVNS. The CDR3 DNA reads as TGTGCCAGCAGCGAAGGAGGCAGCAATCAGCCCCAGCATTTT. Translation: CASSEGGSNQPQHF.

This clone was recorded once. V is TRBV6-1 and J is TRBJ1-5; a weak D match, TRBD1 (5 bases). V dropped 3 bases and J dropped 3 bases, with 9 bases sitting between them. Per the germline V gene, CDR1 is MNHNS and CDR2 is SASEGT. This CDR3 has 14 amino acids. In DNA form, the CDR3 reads TGTGCCAGCAGTGAGGGGCTCATCAATCAGCCCCAGCATTTT. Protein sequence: CASSEGLINQPQHF.

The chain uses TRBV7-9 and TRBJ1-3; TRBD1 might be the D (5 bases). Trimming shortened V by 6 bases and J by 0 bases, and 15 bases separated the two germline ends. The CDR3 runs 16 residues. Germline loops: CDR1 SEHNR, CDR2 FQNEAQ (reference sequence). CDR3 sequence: CASRKYDSDSGNTIYF. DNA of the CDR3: TGTGCCAGCAGAAAATACGACAGTGACTCTGGAAACACCATATATTTT. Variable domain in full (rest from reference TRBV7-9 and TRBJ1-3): DTGVSQNPRHKITKRGQNVTFRCDPISEHNRLYWYRQTLGQGPEFLTYFQNEAQLEKSRLLSDRFSAERPKGSFSTLEIQRTEQGDSAMYLCASRKYDSDSGNTIYFGEGSWLTVV.

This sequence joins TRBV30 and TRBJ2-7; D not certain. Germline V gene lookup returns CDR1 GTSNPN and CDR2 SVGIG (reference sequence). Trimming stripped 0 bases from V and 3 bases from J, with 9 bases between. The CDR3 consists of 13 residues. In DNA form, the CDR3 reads TGTGCCTGGAGTGTTCTCTCGGGCTACGAGCAGTACTTC. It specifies CAWSVLSGYEQYF.

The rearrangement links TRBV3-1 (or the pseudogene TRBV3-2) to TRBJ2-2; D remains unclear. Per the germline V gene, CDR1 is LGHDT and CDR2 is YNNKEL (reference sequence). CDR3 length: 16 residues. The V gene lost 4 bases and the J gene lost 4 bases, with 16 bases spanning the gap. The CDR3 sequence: CASSLISVHVTGELFF. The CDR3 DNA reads TGTGCCAGCAGCCTTATCTCGGTGCACGTCACCGGGGAGCTGTTTTTT.

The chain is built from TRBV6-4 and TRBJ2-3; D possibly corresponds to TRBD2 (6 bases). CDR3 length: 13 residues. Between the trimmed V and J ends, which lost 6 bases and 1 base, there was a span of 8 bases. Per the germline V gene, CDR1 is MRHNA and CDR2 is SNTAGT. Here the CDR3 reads CASSSSGTDTQYF. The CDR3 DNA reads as TGTGCCAGCAGCTCTAGCGGCACAGATACGCAGTATTTT.

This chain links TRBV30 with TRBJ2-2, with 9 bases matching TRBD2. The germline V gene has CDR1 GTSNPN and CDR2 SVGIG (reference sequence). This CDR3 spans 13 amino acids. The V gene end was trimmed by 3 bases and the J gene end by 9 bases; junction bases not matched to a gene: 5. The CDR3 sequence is CAWRKSSGRELFF. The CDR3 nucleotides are TGTGCCTGGAGGAAGTCTAGCGGGAGGGAGCTGTTTTTT.

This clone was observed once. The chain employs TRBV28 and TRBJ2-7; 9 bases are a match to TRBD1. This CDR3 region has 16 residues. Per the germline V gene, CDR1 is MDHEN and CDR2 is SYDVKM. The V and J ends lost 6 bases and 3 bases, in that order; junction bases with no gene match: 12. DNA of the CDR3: TGTGCCAGCAGGGGTCCCGGACAGGGGATCGGCTACGAGCAGTACTTC. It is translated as CASRGPGQGIGYEQYF.

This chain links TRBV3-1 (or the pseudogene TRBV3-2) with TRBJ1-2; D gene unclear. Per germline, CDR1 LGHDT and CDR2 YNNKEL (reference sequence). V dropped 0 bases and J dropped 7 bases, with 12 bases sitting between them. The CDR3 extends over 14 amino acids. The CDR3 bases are TGTGCCAGCAGCCAAGAGATAGGCAGGTCTGGCTACACCTTC. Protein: CASSQEIGRSGYTF.

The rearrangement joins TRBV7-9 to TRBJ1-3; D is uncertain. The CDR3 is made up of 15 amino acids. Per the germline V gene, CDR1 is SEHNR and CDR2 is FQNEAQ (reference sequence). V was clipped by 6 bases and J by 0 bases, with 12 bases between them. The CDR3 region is CASRENQSSGNTIYF. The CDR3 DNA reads TGTGCCAGCAGGGAGAATCAGAGCTCTGGAAACACCATATATTTT.

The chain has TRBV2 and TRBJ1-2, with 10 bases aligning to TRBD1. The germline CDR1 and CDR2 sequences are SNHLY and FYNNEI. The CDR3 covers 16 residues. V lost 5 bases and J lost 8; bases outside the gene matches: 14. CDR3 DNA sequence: TGTGCCAGCAGTCCTTGGGAGACAGGGGGCGAGGCCGGCTACACCTTC. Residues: CASSPWETGGEAGYTF.

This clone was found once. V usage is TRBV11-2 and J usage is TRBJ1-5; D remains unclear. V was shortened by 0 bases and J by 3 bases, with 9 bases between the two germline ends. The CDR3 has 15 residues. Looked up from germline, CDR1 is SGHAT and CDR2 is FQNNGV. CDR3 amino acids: CASSLEQADNQPQHF. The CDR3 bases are TGTGCCAGCAGCTTAGAGCAGGCTGACAATCAGCCCCAGCATTTT. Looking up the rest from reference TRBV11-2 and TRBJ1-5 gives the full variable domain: EAGVAQSPRYKIIEKRQSVAFWCNPISGHATLYWYQQILGQGPKLLIQFQNNGVVDDSQLPKDRFSAERLKGVDSTLKIQPAKLEDSAVYLCASSLEQADNQPQHFGDGTRLSIL.

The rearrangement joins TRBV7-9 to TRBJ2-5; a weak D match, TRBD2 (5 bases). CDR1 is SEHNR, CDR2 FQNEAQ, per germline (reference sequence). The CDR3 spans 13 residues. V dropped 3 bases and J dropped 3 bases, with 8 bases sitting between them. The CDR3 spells CASSLRAEETQYF. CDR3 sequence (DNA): TGTGCCAGCAGCTTGAGGGCAGAAGAGACCCAGTACTTC.

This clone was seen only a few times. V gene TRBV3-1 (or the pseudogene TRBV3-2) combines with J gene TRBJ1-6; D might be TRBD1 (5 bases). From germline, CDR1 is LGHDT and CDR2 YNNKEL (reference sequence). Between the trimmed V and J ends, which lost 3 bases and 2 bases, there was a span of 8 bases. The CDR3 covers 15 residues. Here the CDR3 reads CASSQGGPYNSPLHF. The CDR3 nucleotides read TGTGCCAGCAGCCAGGGGGGTCCCTATAATTCACCCCTCCACTTT.

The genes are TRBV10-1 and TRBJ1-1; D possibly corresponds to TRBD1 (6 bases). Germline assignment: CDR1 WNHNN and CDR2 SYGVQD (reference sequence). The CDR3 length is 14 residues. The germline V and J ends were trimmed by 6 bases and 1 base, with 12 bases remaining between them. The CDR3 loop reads CASSANRANTEAFF. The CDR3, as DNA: TGCGCCAGCAGCGCGAACAGGGCGAACACTGAAGCTTTCTTT.

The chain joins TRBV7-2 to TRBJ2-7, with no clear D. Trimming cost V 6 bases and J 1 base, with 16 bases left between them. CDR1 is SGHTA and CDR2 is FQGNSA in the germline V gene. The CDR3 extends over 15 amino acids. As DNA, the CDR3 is TGTGCCAGCAGTCTGTTTAACGGTCCTTCCTACGAGCAGTACTTC. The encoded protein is CASSLFNGPSYEQYF. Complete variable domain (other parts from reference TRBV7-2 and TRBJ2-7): GAGVSQSPSNKVTEKGKDVELRCDPISGHTALYWYRQSLGQGLEFLIYFQGNSAPDKSGLPSDRFSAERTGGSVSTLTIQRTQQEDSAVYLCASSLFNGPSYEQYFGPGTRLTVT.

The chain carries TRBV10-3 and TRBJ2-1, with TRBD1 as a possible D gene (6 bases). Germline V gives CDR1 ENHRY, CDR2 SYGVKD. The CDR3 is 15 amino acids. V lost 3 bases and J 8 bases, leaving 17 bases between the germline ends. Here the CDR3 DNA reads TGTGCCATCAGTGAAGGTGGTGGCAGGGGCCATGAGCAGTTCTTC. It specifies CAISEGGGRGHEQFF.

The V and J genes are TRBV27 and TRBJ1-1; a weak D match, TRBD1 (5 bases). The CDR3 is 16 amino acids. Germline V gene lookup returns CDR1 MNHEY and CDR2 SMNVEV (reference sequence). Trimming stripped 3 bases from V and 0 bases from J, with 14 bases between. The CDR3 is CASSLAGPPMNTEAFF. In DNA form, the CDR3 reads TGTGCCAGCAGTTTGGCGGGACCGCCTATGAACACTGAAGCTTTCTTT.

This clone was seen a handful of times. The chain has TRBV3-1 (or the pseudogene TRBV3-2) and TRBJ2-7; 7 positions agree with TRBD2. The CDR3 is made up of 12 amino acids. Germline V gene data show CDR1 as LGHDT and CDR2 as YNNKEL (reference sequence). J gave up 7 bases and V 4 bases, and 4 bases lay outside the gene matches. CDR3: CASSLQAGEQYF. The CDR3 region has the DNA TGTGCCAGCAGCCTACAAGCGGGGGAGCAGTACTTC.

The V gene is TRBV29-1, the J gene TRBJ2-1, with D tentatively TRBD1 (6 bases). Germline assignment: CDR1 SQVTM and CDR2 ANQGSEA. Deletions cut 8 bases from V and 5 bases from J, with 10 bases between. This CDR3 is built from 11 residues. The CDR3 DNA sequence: TGCAGCTTACACAGGGACAATGAGCAGTTCTTC. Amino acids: CSLHRDNEQFF.

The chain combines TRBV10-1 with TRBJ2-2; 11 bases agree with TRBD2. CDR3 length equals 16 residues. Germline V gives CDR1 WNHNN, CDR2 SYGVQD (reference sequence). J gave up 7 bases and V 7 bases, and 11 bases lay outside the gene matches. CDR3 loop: CASIPPIAGGIGELFF. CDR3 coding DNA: TGCGCCAGCATCCCCCCGATAGCGGGAGGGATCGGGGAGCTGTTTTTT.

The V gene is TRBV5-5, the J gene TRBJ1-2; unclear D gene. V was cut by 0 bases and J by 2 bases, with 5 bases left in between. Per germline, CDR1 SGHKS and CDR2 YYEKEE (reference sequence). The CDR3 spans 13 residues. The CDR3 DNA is TGTGCCAGCAGCTTGGGGCCGAACTATGGCTACACCTTC. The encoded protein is CASSLGPNYGYTF.

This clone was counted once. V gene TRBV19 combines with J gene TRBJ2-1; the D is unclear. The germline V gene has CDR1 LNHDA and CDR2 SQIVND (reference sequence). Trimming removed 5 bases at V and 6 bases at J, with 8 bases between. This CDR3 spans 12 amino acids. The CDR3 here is CASSHRGNEQFF. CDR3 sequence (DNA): TGTGCCAGTAGTCACCGAGGCAATGAGCAGTTCTTC.

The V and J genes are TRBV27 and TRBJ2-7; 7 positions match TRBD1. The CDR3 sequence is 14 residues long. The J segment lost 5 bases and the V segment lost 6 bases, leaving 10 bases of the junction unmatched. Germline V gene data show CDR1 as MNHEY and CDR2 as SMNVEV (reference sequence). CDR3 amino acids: CASRTTGRSNEQYF. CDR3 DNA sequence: TGTGCCAGCAGAACGACAGGGCGAAGTAACGAGCAGTACTTC.

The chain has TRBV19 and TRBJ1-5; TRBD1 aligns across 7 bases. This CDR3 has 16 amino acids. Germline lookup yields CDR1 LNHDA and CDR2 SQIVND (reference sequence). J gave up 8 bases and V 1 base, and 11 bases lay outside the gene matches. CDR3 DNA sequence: TGTGCCAGTAGTATAGGTACGATTAGAGGGACAGAGCCCCAGCATTTT. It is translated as CASSIGTIRGTEPQHF.

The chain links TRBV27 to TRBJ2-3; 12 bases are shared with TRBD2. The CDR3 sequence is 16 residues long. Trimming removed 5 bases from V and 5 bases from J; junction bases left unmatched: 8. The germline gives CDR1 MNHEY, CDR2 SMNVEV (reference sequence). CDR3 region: CASSLPGLAGIDTQYF. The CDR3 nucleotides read TGTGCCAGCAGTCTCCCTGGACTAGCGGGAATAGATACGCAGTATTTT.

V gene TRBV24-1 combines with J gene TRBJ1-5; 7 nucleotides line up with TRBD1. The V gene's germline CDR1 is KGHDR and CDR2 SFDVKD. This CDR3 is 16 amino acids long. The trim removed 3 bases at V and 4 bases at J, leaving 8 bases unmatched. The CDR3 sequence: CATSDAFGTVNQPQHF. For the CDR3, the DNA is TGTGCCACCAGTGATGCTTTCGGGACAGTTAATCAGCCCCAGCATTTT.